The clone carrying this TCR beta chain appeared a single time. With random hexamers, reverse transcription was performed on about 0.45 to 1 ug of RNA. TCRdb re-derived calls from the immunoSEQ multiplex PCR reads in MiXCR, one entry per CDR3 protein. In the table there are approximately 300,000 distinct CDR3 sequences, 65% to 90% of which are singletons. The CDR3 contains 17 residues. Trimming stripped 0 bases from V and 0 bases from J, with 11 bases between. In germline, CDR1 is MNHEY, CDR2 SVGEGT. The data are from a study of CD8 T cells in Susac syndrome. The origin of this receptor is a human donor with multiple sclerosis. The gene calls are TRBV6-2 or TRBV6-3 and TRBJ1-4, with D hard to call. The sample consisted of CD8+ T cells from PBMCs. The CDR3 DNA sequence: TGTGCCAGCAGTTACTCGGGCGGGCCTTCAACTAATGAAAAACTGTTTTTT. It is translated as CASSYSGGPSTNEKLFF.